These 2 T cell receptor beta chains came from one sample sequenced in a study of T cell repertoires in cytomegalovirus infection. One entry per CDR3 protein, called by TCRdb with MiXCR from the reads. Of some 480,000 distinct CDR3 sequences listed, roughly a third are singletons. These TCRs' antigens remain unknown. The material sequenced was cultured PBMCs, taken from culture after CMV antigen stimulation. These receptors originate from a human donor in good health (CMV status not recorded). Some clones in this sample may be carry-over from other donors' samples.

This clonotype occurred a few times. The chain couples TRBV15 to TRBJ2-5; 8 bases match TRBD2. Germline CDR1 LNHNV, CDR2 YYDKDF (reference sequence). Germline trimming cut 0 bases from V and 4 bases from J; bases unmatched to any gene: 7. The CDR3 extends over 16 amino acids. The CDR3 protein is CATSRERLAGSETQYF. In DNA, the CDR3 is TGTGCCACCAGCAGAGAGCGGCTAGCGGGCTCAGAGACCCAGTACTTC.

The chain has TRBV30 and TRBJ1-1; 8 bases fit TRBD1. In germline, CDR1 is GTSNPN, CDR2 SVGIG (reference sequence). V lost 7 bases and J lost 2; bases outside the gene matches: 6. This CDR3 is 13 amino acids long. Here the CDR3 DNA reads TGTGCCTTGGAGCAGGGGGCAAACACTGAAGCTTTCTTT. This encodes CALEQGANTEAFF.